This passage covers 16 T cell receptor beta chains from one sample sequenced in a study of memory CD4+ T cells and cytomegalovirus serostatus. The sort gate was single viable CD3+CD4+CD8-CD45RO+ cells for memory CD4+ T cells. The data were produced by immunoSEQ multiplex PCR, yet TCRdb's version contains in-frame clones alone and is incomplete. The sample has about 64,000 clones; roughly 80% are singletons. The sample was memory CD4+ T cells from blood. The receptors were sampled from an adult in good health and CMV-seronegative.

V is TRBV7-2 and J is TRBJ1-5; no reliable D call. Germline loops: CDR1 SGHTA, CDR2 FQGNSA. V lost 1 base to trimming and J lost 1 base, with 11 bases between them. The CDR3 has 16 residues. DNA for the CDR3: TGTGCCAGCAGCTTAGATTCGGGCGGGAGCAATCAGCCCCAGCATTTT. Its translation is CASSLDSGGSNQPQHF.

This chain connects TRBV19 to TRBJ2-7, with TRBD1 matching 10 bases. Germline V gene data show CDR1 as LNHDA and CDR2 as SQIVND (reference sequence). The CDR3 runs to 19 residues. J was trimmed by 1 base and V by 1 base; bases with no gene match: 13. The CDR3 spells CASSIGTGQGRSTSYEQYF. CDR3 in DNA: TGTGCCAGTAGTATAGGTACGGGACAGGGGCGATCTACATCCTACGAGCAGTACTTC.

The chain combines TRBV19 with TRBJ1-1; 7 bases align to TRBD1. The CDR3 spans 16 residues. Germline V CDR1 and CDR2: LNHDA, SQIVND (reference sequence). V gave up 3 bases and J gave up 2 bases; unmatched junction bases: 9. CDR3 region: CASSIRGGTANTEAFF. In nucleotides, the CDR3 is TGTGCCAGTAGTATTAGGGGGGGGACAGCCAACACTGAAGCTTTCTTT.

The chain links TRBV6-1 to TRBJ1-5; perhaps TRBD1 as D (6 bases). The CDR3 covers 16 residues. Trimming left V 4 bases short and J 1 base short, with 14 bases between. Germline CDR1 reads MNHNS; CDR2 reads SASEGT. CDR3 loop: CASSVNMGASNQPQHF. The DNA for the CDR3 is TGTGCCAGCAGTGTGAACATGGGGGCGAGCAATCAGCCCCAGCATTTT.

V is TRBV7-2 and J is TRBJ2-7, with D possibly being TRBD2 (5 bases). V dropped 1 base and J dropped 0 bases, with 13 bases sitting between them. The CDR3 runs to 16 residues. Germline V lookup: CDR1 SGHTA, CDR2 FQGNSA. CDR3: CASSLGGRTTSYEQYF. For the CDR3, the DNA is TGTGCCAGCAGCTTAGGAGGGCGCACTACCTCCTACGAGCAGTACTTC.

This sequence joins TRBV4-2 and TRBJ2-5; the D gene is possibly TRBD2 (6 bases). The germline V gene encodes CDR1 LGHNA and CDR2 YNFKEQ. The CDR3 consists of 14 residues. The ends were cut back, 1 base at V and 5 bases at J, with 11 bases in the middle. As DNA, the CDR3 is TGTGCCAGCAGCCAAGGGGCTAGCGCGGAGACCCAGTACTTC. Residues: CASSQGASAETQYF.

V and J are TRBV7-2 and TRBJ1-2; no definite D call. The V end was cut by 4 bases, the J end by 8 bases, with 14 bases between. Germline values: CDR1 SGHTA, CDR2 FQGNSA. The CDR3 is 13 residues long. The CDR3 reads CASSSRRVLGYTF. Written as DNA, the CDR3 is TGTGCCAGCAGCTCCCGCCGTGTATTGGGCTACACCTTC.

V gene TRBV7-9 combines with J gene TRBJ2-5; the D is unclear. With 3 bases removed from V and 5 bases from J, the gap between germline ends came to 10 bases. This CDR3 contains 13 residues. The germline gives CDR1 SEHNR, CDR2 FQNEAQ (reference sequence). CDR3: CASSLVGRETQYF. CDR3 nucleotide sequence: TGTGCCAGCAGCTTGGTAGGTCGGGAGACCCAGTACTTC.

This chain connects TRBV5-6 to TRBJ2-5, with D maybe TRBD1 (5 bases). CDR3 length: 17 residues. V lost 1 base and J 1 base, leaving 17 bases between the germline ends. The germline V gene has CDR1 SGHDT and CDR2 YYEEEE. CDR3 nucleotide sequence: TGTGCCAGCAGCTTGAGAACCGTGGGCAGGGCCCAAGAGACCCAGTACTTC. Translating it yields CASSLRTVGRAQETQYF.

This clone appeared once. The J gene is TRBJ1-5, the V gene TRBV7-2; no definite D call. V was cut by 1 base and J by 0 bases, with 7 bases left in between. This CDR3 is built from 15 residues. Germline V gene sequence: CDR1 SGHTA, CDR2 FQGNSA. The CDR3 sequence: CASSLVGGSNQPQHF. CDR3 in DNA: TGTGCCAGCAGCTTAGTAGGAGGTAGCAATCAGCCCCAGCATTTT.

The rearrangement joins TRBV29-1 to TRBJ2-5; D call uncertain. Germline CDR1 SQVTM, CDR2 ANQGSEA. The ends were cut back, 4 bases at V and 1 base at J, with 10 bases in the middle. The CDR3 consists of 13 residues. The CDR3 nucleotides read TGCAGCGTTGTAGGCATCTCCCAAGAGACCCAGTACTTC. It codes for CSVVGISQETQYF.

This clone is a singleton in its sample. The rearrangement uses TRBV9 and TRBJ1-4, with 9 bases identical to TRBD1. The CDR3 covers 15 residues. Germline loops: CDR1 SGDLS, CDR2 YYNGEE. V lost 3 bases to trimming and J lost 5 bases; unmatched junction nucleotides: 5. In nucleotides, the CDR3 is TGTGCCAGCAGCGCAGCCGGGACAGGGAATGAAAAACTGTTTTTT. Residues: CASSAAGTGNEKLFF. Using reference TRBV9 and TRBJ1-4 for the parts outside the CDR3, the full variable domain is DSGVTQTPKHLITATGQRVTLRCSPRSGDLSVYWYQQSLDQGLQFLIQYYNGEERAKGNILERFSAQQFPDLHSELNLSSLELGDSALYFCASSAAGTGNEKLFFGSGTQLSVL.

Written as DNA, the CDR3 is TGCGCCAGCAGCTCCTCTCTCGAGCAGTACTTC. Protein product: CASSSSLEQYF. The chain uses TRBV5-1 and TRBJ2-7, with D unresolved. The germline gives CDR1 SGHRS, CDR2 YFSETQ. Deletions cut 3 bases from V and 6 bases from J, with 7 bases between. The CDR3 sequence is 11 residues long.

This clone was observed a handful of times. The chain has TRBV30 and TRBJ1-5; unclear D gene. The germline gives CDR1 GTSNPN, CDR2 SVGIG (reference sequence). The germline V and J ends were trimmed by 5 bases and 0 bases, with 8 bases remaining between them. CDR3 length: 13 amino acids. The CDR3 is CAWAYDSNQPQHF. The DNA of the CDR3 is TGTGCCTGGGCTTACGATAGCAATCAGCCCCAGCATTTT.

J is TRBJ2-1 and V is TRBV4-1; TRBD1 matches 11 bases. After removal of 4 bases from V and 9 bases from J, the junction contained 8 bases not matched to a gene. There are 15 residues in the CDR3. Germline V gene sequence: CDR1 MGHRA, CDR2 YSYEKL. The CDR3, as DNA: TGCGCCAGCAGCCCGGACAGGGGGCGGGCGAGTGAGCAGTTCTTC. Amino acid sequence: CASSPDRGRASEQFF.

The J gene is TRBJ1-3, the V gene TRBV7-6; tentatively, D is TRBD1 (5 bases). Germline V CDR1 and CDR2: SGHVS, FNYEAQ. This CDR3 region has 15 residues. V shed 1 base and J shed 3 bases, with 10 bases lying between them. CDR3 DNA: TGTGCCAGCAGCTTAGGTGACAGTCGTGGAAACACCATATATTTT. Protein sequence: CASSLGDSRGNTIYF.